Sequencing of this T cell receptor beta chain was carried out in a study of neoadjuvant nivolumab and ipilimumab in lung cancer. Study information: The combination arm added day-1 ipilimumab 1 mg/kg to nivolumab 3 mg/kg on days 1, 15, 29.

Regarding this clone: Its antigen is unknown.

The assay was immunoSEQ multiplex PCR, and TCRdb's table has in-frame clones only and misses some. The repertoire holds some 30,000 clones, around nine tenths seen once, with roughly 5% in the top ten. Regarding the study as a whole: Only two of four nivolumab-treated tumors gained richness and clonality by surgery. Compared with tumor-adjacent uninvolved lung, resected tumors showed greater richness and clonality. TCR sequencing covered a small number of samples.

The CDR3 length is 13 residues. The V end was cut by 4 bases, the J end by 7 bases, with 13 bases between. Germline values: CDR1 SEHNR, CDR2 FQNEAQ (reference sequence). V is TRBV7-9 and J is TRBJ1-2; D unresolved. This TCR came from an adult with non-small cell lung cancer. The sample here was peripheral blood, taken after neoadjuvant nivolumab, alone or with ipilimumab, at or shortly before surgery. This chain's CDR3 is CASSSRTGLGYTF. In nucleotides, the CDR3 is TGTGCCAGCAGCTCCCGGACCGGTCTTGGCTACACCTTC. The entire variable domain, with the rest obtained from reference TRBV7-9 and TRBJ1-2, is as follows: DTGVSQNPRHKITKRGQNVTFRCDPISEHNRLYWYRQTLGQGPEFLTYFQNEAQLEKSRLLSDRFSAERPKGSFSTLEIQRTEQGDSAMYLCASSSRTGLGYTFGSGTRLTVV.